This TCR beta chain was captured in a study of T cells expressing NK-cell markers. Study in general: Seven of the eight sequenced donors were classified as HCMV-seropositive, and one was classified as seronegative.

Study-level points and caveats: The study found dominant NKG2C+ clonotypes at about 1.0-8% of CD8+ T cells in roughly six donors.

This CDR3 has 13 amino acids. Germline-derived CDR1 and CDR2 are SGHDN and FVKESK. For TCR beta, cDNA was produced by 5'RACE template switching with UMIs. TCRdb reprocessed the 5' RACE reads, with one entry per CDR3 protein and no DNA. The sample's table shows hundreds of thousands of distinct CDR3 sequences. As concerns this clonotype: Its antigen is not known.

The specimen sequenced was blood T cells: a sorted CD56 or NKG2C T cell subset, CD4+ or CD8+ T cells, or bulk PBMC T cells (not recorded which). This clonotype was sampled from a man younger than 35 in good health. The V call is TRBV14, the J call TRBJ2-1; TCRdb's D call of TRBD1 is untestable without DNA. The CDR3 spells CASSADRVNEQFF. The full variable domain, completed using reference TRBV14 and TRBJ2-1, is EAGVTQFPSHSVIEKGQTVTLRCDPISGHDNLYWYRRVMGKEIKFLLHFVKESKQDESGMPNNRFLAERTGGTYSTLKVQPAELEDSGVYFCASSADRVNEQFFGPGTRLTVL.